These 14 T cell receptor beta chains originate from one sample sequenced in a study of T-cell memory formation after mild COVID-19. TCRdb called the 5' RACE reads again in MiXCR, with one record for every CDR3 protein. The data show about 470,000 distinct CDR3 sequences, with roughly 18% seen just once and 12% held by the top ten. The sample comprised PBMCs or a T cell subset sorted from them (not recorded which). The origin of the receptors is an adult woman who had mild COVID-19 (a few samples of this study predate the infection). Cell type and time point are not known.

This clonotype was detected many times. The chain joins TRBV6-5 to TRBJ2-7; 8 nucleotides agree with TRBD1. The CDR3 is 14 residues long. V lost 5 bases, J lost 0 bases, and 3 bases stayed unmatched. CDR1 MNHEY and CDR2 SVGAGI come from the germline V gene. The CDR3 is CASSQTGGSYEQYF. Here the CDR3 DNA reads TGTGCCAGCAGTCAAACAGGGGGCTCCTACGAGCAGTACTTC.

This sequence joins TRBV5-1 and TRBJ2-2, with D tentatively TRBD1 (6 bases). The CDR3 is 14 residues long. Germline CDR1 reads SGHRS; CDR2 reads YFSETQ. Trimming removed 7 bases at V and 2 bases at J, with 12 bases between. The CDR3 bases are TGCGCCAGCTCGAGGGGGTTCAACACCGGGGAGCTGTTTTTT. Translating gives CASSRGFNTGELFF.

In its sample, this clonotype was seen once. The rearrangement joins TRBV2 to TRBJ2-1; 13 bases are a match to TRBD2. This CDR3 has 17 residues. Germline lookup yields CDR1 SNHLY and CDR2 FYNNEI. The V segment lost 4 bases and the J segment 6 bases; nucleotides outside the gene matches: 9. The CDR3 nucleotides are TGTGCCAGCAGTGCGACTAGCGGGGGGCCGTGGTCCAATGAGCAGTTCTTC. Amino acid sequence: CASSATSGGPWSNEQFF.

This chain connects TRBV5-1 to TRBJ2-5; TRBD1 or TRBD2 may be the D gene (5 bases each). Trimming shortened V by 3 bases and J by 4 bases, and 16 bases separated the two germline ends. Germline CDR1 reads SGHRS; CDR2 reads YFSETQ. The CDR3 covers 15 residues. CDR3 sequence (DNA): TGCGCCAGCAGCTACCGGGGCGCCGAGGTAGAGACCCAGTACTTC. This gives the protein CASSYRGAEVETQYF.

The CDR3 DNA sequence: TGTGCCAGCACTGAGGGCCGGTGGGCTGGCAATGAGCAGTTCTTC. Encoded protein: CASTEGRWAGNEQFF. V usage is TRBV2 and J usage is TRBJ2-1; perhaps TRBD2 as D (5 bases). Trimming took 7 bases from V and 6 from J, leaving 19 bases between them. The CDR3 loop spans 15 amino acids. CDR1 is SNHLY, CDR2 FYNNEI, per germline.

The chain employs TRBV10-3 and TRBJ2-7; TRBD2 agrees at 8 bases. Losses at the gene ends were 6 bases for V and 6 bases for J; bases not matched to a gene: 10. Germline CDR1 is ENHRY and CDR2 is SYGVKD. This CDR3 is built from 14 residues. CDR3 residues: CAIRSGTRTSEQYF. DNA for the CDR3: TGTGCCATCAGATCCGGGACTAGGACATCCGAGCAGTACTTC.

This clonotype was seen a handful of times. CDR3 DNA: TGTGCCAGCAGCCAAGAACTAGGAGCGGGGGCCACAAGGGTTTTCACAGATACGCAGTATTTT. Protein sequence: CASSQELGAGATRVFTDTQYF. The V call is TRBV3-1, the J call TRBJ2-3; 8 bases match TRBD2. The J segment lost 2 bases and the V segment lost 0 bases, leaving 19 bases of the junction unmatched. There are 21 residues in the CDR3. Germline V lookup: CDR1 LGHDT, CDR2 YNNKEL (reference sequence).

In its sample, this clonotype was seen a few times. The rearrangement uses TRBV6-6 and TRBJ1-1, with TRBD1 matching over 8 bases. J was trimmed by 2 bases and V by 8 bases; bases with no gene match: 13. The length of the CDR3 is 16 residues. CDR1 MNHNY and CDR2 SVGAGI come from the germline V gene (reference sequence). In DNA form, the CDR3 reads TGTGCCAGCCGCGACGCACCCGGACAGGGTAACACTGAAGCTTTCTTT. This gives the protein CASRDAPGQGNTEAFF.

The rearrangement links TRBV7-2 to TRBJ1-3; D uncertain. This CDR3 comprises 15 residues. The germline gives CDR1 SGHTA, CDR2 FQGNSA. V lost 5 bases and J 4 bases, leaving 15 bases between the germline ends. This CDR3 reads CASSHDKTFGNTIYF. CDR3 nucleotide sequence: TGTGCCAGCAGCCATGACAAGACCTTCGGAAACACCATATATTTT.

This clonotype was seen only a few times. The rearrangement joins TRBV29-1 to TRBJ2-3, with 8 bases that match TRBD2. V shed 1 base and J 6 bases; nucleotides not matched to a gene: 21. The CDR3 consists of 19 residues. The V gene's germline CDR1 is SQVTM and CDR2 ANQGSEA. CDR3: CSVEGPRVAGPDHPDTQYF. CDR3 coding DNA: TGCAGCGTTGAAGGGCCCAGAGTAGCGGGGCCAGATCATCCGGATACGCAGTATTTT.

This clonotype was seen a few times. This chain uses TRBV20-1 with TRBJ1-2; D call uncertain. V dropped 6 bases and J dropped 4 bases, with 15 bases sitting between them. Germline V lookup: CDR1 DFQATT, CDR2 SNEGSKA (reference sequence). The length of the CDR3 is 13 residues. The CDR3 nucleotides are TGCAGTGCAACGAGTAGCAGAGCCTATGGCTACACCTTC. It encodes CSATSSRAYGYTF.

V and J are TRBV29-1 and TRBJ1-1; 9 bases are shared with TRBD1. The CDR3 sequence is 14 residues long. V was pared by 3 bases and J by 1 base, with 3 bases of the junction left unmatched. CDR1 and CDR2 (germline): SQVTM, ANQGSEA. CDR3 loop: CSVEGQGRNTEAFF. CDR3 nucleotide sequence: TGCAGCGTTGAGGGACAGGGAAGGAACACTGAAGCTTTCTTT.

V gene TRBV7-9 combines with J gene TRBJ2-2; the D call may be TRBD1 or TRBD2 (5 bases each). The length of the CDR3 is 15 residues. V lost 5 bases and J 8 bases, leaving 18 bases between the germline ends. Germline V lookup: CDR1 SEHNR, CDR2 FQNEAQ (reference sequence). CDR3 protein: CASSRPRTTGGELFF. The CDR3, as DNA: TGTGCCAGCAGCCGGCCCCGGACAACGGGGGGGGAGCTGTTTTTT. The full variable domain, rest sourced from reference TRBV7-9 and TRBJ2-2, is DTGVSQNPRHKITKRGQNVTFRCDPISEHNRLYWYRQTLGQGPEFLTYFQNEAQLEKSRLLSDRFSAERPKGSFSTLEIQRTEQGDSAMYLCASSRPRTTGGELFFGEGSRLTVL.

V usage is TRBV19 and J usage is TRBJ1-1, with D possibly TRBD1 on 5 matching bases. V lost 7 bases, J lost 4 bases, and 7 bases lay in between. The CDR3 runs to 11 residues. From germline, CDR1 is LNHDA and CDR2 SQIVND (reference sequence). This CDR3 reads CASKGTTEAFF. CDR3 nucleotide sequence: TGTGCCAGTAAAGGGACCACTGAAGCTTTCTTT.